The T cell receptor (beta chain) under discussion was sequenced for a study of cytomegalovirus exposure and HLA in healthy donors. Study-wide points: According to a subsequent analysis, TCR clusters from the first cohort were inclined to appear together in the roughly 110 validation repertoires.

The CDR3 contains 15 residues. V gave up 8 bases and J gave up 0 bases; unmatched junction bases: 8. Per the germline V gene, CDR1 is SEHNR and CDR2 is FQNEAQ (reference sequence). On this clone itself: Its antigen remains unidentified.

TCRdb's copy holds only in-frame clones and misses some; the assay was immunoSEQ multiplex PCR. The sample includes 150,000 or so clones, 70% to 90% of them seen just once. V usage is TRBV7-9 and J usage is TRBJ2-5; 8 positions match TRBD2. The sequence came from a man aged 25-45 years in good health and CMV-seropositive. Source material: PBMCs. CDR3 sequence reads: CASEGGGGNQETQYF. CDR3 sequence (DNA): TGTGCCAGCGAAGGAGGCGGGGGGAACCAAGAGACCCAGTACTTC. Full variable domain (rest looked up from reference TRBV7-9 and TRBJ2-5): DTGVSQNPRHKITKRGQNVTFRCDPISEHNRLYWYRQTLGQGPEFLTYFQNEAQLEKSRLLSDRFSAERPKGSFSTLEIQRTEQGDSAMYLCASEGGGGNQETQYFGPGTRLLVL.